This TCR beta chain was recorded in a study of technical replicates of blood from a handful of donors. Germline loops: CDR1 MDHEN, CDR2 SYDVKM. V was pared by 7 bases and J by 6 bases, with 18 bases between. This CDR3 region has 15 residues. Sequencing was performed with immunoSEQ multiplex PCR; in TCRdb, only in-frame clones are kept and a portion is missing. The repertoire consists of tens of thousands of clones, with about 96% occurring once and the leading ten covering 0.2%. The genes are TRBV28 and TRBJ2-2; a possible D gene is TRBD2 (7 bases). The TCR originated in a human donor in good health. Input material: T cells isolated from PBMCs. CDR3 sequence: CASIMSGGAAGELFF. CDR3 DNA: TGTGCCAGCATCATGTCGGGGGGCGCTGCCGGGGAGCTGTTTTTT.